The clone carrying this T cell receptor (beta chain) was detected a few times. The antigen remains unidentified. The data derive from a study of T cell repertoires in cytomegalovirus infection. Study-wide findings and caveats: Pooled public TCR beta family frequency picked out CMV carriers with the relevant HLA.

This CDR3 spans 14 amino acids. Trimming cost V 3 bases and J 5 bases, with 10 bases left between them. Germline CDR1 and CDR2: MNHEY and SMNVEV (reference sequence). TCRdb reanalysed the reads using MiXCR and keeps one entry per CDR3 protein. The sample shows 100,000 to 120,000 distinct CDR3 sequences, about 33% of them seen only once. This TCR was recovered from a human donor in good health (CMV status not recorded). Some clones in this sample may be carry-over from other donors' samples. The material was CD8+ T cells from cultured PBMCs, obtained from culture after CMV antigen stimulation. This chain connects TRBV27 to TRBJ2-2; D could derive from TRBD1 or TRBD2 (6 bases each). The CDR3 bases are TGTGCCAGCAGTTTTTTAGGGGGGACCGGGGAGCTGTTTTTT. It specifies CASSFLGGTGELFF.